This TCR beta chain was documented in a study of cytomegalovirus exposure and HLA in healthy donors. The V gene lost 5 bases and the J gene lost 0 bases, with 14 bases spanning the gap. This CDR3 has 16 residues. The germline CDR1 and CDR2 sequences are SEHNR and FQNEAQ (reference sequence). Study-level points and caveats: A list of approximately 150 TCR beta chains associated with cytomegalovirus was given.

Each of the donors was a healthy bone marrow donor. The PCR made use of 60 Vbeta and 13 Jbeta primers. Profiling relied on immunoSEQ multiplex PCR, and the TCRdb table lists in-frame clones only, not all of them. This sample has 150,000 to 200,000 clones, with roughly 80% found just once. Comment on this clone: Its matching antigen is unknown.

Sequencing was carried out using PBMCs. This receptor was obtained from a woman younger than 35 in good health and CMV-seronegative. This chain connects TRBV7-9 to TRBJ2-1; D gene unclear. The CDR3 nucleotides are TGTGCCAGCAGCCTTCCCGAGGAGAGCTCCTACAATGAGCAGTTCTTC. It is translated as CASSLPEESSYNEQFF.